This TCR beta chain is from a study of T cell repertoires in cytomegalovirus infection. Study context: Well-studied HLA-B-restricted CMV epitopes were used in the study alongside recently identified HLA-C-restricted ones. The study's findings and limits: Of the TCR beta families, the public ones yielded a cumulative frequency that identified carriers of CMV plus the relevant HLA. The ex vivo response was dominated by HLA-C-restricted CMV-specific TCR beta clonotypes.

This clonotype was counted many times. Its antigen is unidentified. From the reads, TCRdb called clonotypes with MiXCR, one entry per CDR3 protein. The sample lists roughly 500,000 distinct CDR3 sequences, roughly a third occurring once. The sequence was collected from a human donor in good health (CMV status not recorded). Some clones in this sample may be carry-over from other donors' samples. The sequenced sample was cultured PBMCs, obtained from culture after CMV antigen stimulation.

The CDR3 sequence: CASSSVRGYGYTF. In nucleotides, the CDR3 is TGTGCCAGCAGTTCGGTTCGTGGCTATGGCTACACCTTC. The chain recombines TRBV28 with TRBJ1-2; no clear D. Germline V gene lookup returns CDR1 MDHEN and CDR2 SYDVKM. Trimming took 4 bases from V and 4 from J, leaving 10 bases between them. The CDR3 totals 13 residues.